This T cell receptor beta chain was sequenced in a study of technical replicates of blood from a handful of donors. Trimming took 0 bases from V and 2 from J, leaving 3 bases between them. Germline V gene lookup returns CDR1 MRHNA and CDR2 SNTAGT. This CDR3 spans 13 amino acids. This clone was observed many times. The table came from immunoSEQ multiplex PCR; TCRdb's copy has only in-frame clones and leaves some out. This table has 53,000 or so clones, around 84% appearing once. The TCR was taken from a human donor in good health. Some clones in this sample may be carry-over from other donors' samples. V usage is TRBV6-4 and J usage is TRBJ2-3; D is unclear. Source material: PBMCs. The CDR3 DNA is TGTGCCAGCAGTGACTCAGCCACAGATACGCAGTATTTT. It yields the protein CASSDSATDTQYF.